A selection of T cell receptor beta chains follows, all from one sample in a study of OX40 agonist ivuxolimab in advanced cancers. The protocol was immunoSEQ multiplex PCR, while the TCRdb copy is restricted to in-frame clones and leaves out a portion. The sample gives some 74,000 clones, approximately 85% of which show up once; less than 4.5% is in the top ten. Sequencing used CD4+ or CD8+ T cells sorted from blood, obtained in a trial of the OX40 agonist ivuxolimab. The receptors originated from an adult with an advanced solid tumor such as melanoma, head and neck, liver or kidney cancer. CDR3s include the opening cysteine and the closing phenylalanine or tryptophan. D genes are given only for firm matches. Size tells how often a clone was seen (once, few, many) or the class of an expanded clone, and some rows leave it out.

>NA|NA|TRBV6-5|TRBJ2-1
TGTGCCAGCAGTTCTACGCCGACAGAGGAAAATGAGCAGTTCTTC
CASSSTPTEENEQFF
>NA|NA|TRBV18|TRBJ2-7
TGTGCCAGCTCACCAGATGGGACGGGCGTCTACGAGCAGTACTTC
CASSPDGTGVYEQYF
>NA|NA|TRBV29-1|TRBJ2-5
TGCAGCGTTCTTATTACAGGGGAGGGAGAGACCCAGTACTTC
CSVLITGEGETQYF
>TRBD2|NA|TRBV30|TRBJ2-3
TGTGCCCGGGGACTAGCGGGAGATACGCAGTATTTT
CARGLAGDTQYF
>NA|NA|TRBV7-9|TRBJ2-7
TGTGCCAGCAGCCCGTCCCCGGGACTCACCACTTACGAGCAGTACTTC
CASSPSPGLTTYEQYF
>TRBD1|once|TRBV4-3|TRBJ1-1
TGCGCCAGCAGCCACCAGGACAGGGGAAGAACTGAAGCTTTCTTT
CASSHQDRGRTEAFF
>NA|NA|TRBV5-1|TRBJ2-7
TGCGCCAGCAGCTTTAGGGGTAGCAGCTACGAGCAGTACTTC
CASSFRGSSYEQYF
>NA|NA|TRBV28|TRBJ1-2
TGTGCCAGCAGAAGACTGGACTATGGCTACACCTTC
CASRRLDYGYTF
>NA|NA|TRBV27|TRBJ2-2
TGTGCCAGCAGTTTATCCCGGACAGAAAGGGTCGGGGAGCTGTTTTTT
CASSLSRTERVGELFF
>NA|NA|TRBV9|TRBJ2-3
TGTGCCAGCAGCGGATGGGGGGCCACAGATACGCAGTATTTT
CASSGWGATDTQYF
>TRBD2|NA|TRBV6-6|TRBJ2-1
TGTGCCAGCAGAGGGGAGGGGTACAATGAGCAGTTCTTC
CASRGEGYNEQFF
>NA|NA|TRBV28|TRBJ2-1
TGTGCCAGCAGTTTTTTCCTAGCGAGCTCCTACAATGAGCAGTTCTTC
CASSFFLASSYNEQFF
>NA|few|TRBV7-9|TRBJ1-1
TGTGCCAGCAGCTTCGAGGGGAACACTGAAGCTTTCTTT
CASSFEGNTEAFF
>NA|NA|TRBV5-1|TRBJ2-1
TGCGCCAGCAGCTACCCCCAGAGCTCCTACAATGAGCAGTTCTTC
CASSYPQSSYNEQFF
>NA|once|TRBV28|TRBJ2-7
TGTGCCAGCAGTTTATCCCTAGCGAGACAATCCTACGAGCAGTACTTC
CASSLSLARQSYEQYF
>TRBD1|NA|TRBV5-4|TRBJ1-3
TGTGCCAGCAGCTTCCAGGGGGGCTCTGGAAACACCATATATTTT
CASSFQGGSGNTIYF
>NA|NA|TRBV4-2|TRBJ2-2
TGTGCCAGCAGGGGTAAGATAGGCGGGTTTCGAACGGACACCGGGGAGCTGTTTTTT
CASRGKIGGFRTDTGELFF
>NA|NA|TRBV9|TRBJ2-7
TGTGCCAGCAGCGCCCGACTGGGGCCCTACGAGCAGTACTTC
CASSARLGPYEQYF
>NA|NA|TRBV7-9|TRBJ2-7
TGTGCCAGCAGCTTTTCCTCCTACGAGCAGTACTTC
CASSFSSYEQYF
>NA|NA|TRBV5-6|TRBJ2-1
TGTGCCAGCAGCTTGGAGGCCGGGACGTACAATGAGCAGTTCTTC
CASSLEAGTYNEQFF
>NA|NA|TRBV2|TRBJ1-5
TGTGCCAGCAGTGTGGCGACAGGCGACCCACTATTCAATCAGCCCCAGCATTTT
CASSVATGDPLFNQPQHF
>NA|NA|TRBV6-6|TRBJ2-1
TGTGCCAGCAGTGCAGGCCGGAATGAGCAGTTCTTC
CASSAGRNEQFF
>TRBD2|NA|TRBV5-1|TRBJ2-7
TGCGCCAGCAGCCTAGAGGCGGGAGCCTCCTACGAGCAGTACTTC
CASSLEAGASYEQYF
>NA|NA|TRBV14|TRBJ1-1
TGTGCCAGCAGCCGCTTCCGGGCCCGACTTGGAAACACTGAAGCTTTCTTT
CASSRFRARLGNTEAFF
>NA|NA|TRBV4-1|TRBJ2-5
TGCGCCAGCAGCCAAAACTGGGGGACGGAGACCCAGTACTTC
CASSQNWGTETQYF